This T cell receptor beta chain was profiled in a study of cytomegalovirus exposure and HLA in healthy donors. Whole-study findings and limits: It was assumed in the presence/absence analyses that sequencing depth was roughly uniform across donors. TRBV6-2, TRBV6-3 and other indistinguishable V segments were excluded. The classifier reportedly diagnosed cytomegalovirus status with high sensitivity and specificity. Later on, an analysis found that several of the most significant clusters appeared to be linked to common viral pathogens, which included parvovirus B19.

V was cut by 3 bases and J by 4 bases, with 12 bases left in between. This CDR3 is built from 15 residues. CDR1 SGHVS and CDR2 FQNEAQ come from the germline V gene. On this clone: The antigen remains unidentified.

Primers for the PCR totalled 60 Vbeta and 13 Jbeta. Assay used: immunoSEQ multiplex PCR; TCRdb lists only in-frame clones, some missing. Among 200,000 to 250,000 clones listed, more than 60% were seen once. The material sequenced was PBMCs. The receptor was derived from a woman aged 55 to 70 in good health and CMV-seropositive. The rearrangement links TRBV7-8 to TRBJ2-2, with D possibly being TRBD2 (7 bases). This CDR3 reads CASSLGGLSTGELFF. CDR3 DNA sequence: TGTGCCAGCAGCTTGGGGGGGCTGAGCACCGGGGAGCTGTTTTTT.